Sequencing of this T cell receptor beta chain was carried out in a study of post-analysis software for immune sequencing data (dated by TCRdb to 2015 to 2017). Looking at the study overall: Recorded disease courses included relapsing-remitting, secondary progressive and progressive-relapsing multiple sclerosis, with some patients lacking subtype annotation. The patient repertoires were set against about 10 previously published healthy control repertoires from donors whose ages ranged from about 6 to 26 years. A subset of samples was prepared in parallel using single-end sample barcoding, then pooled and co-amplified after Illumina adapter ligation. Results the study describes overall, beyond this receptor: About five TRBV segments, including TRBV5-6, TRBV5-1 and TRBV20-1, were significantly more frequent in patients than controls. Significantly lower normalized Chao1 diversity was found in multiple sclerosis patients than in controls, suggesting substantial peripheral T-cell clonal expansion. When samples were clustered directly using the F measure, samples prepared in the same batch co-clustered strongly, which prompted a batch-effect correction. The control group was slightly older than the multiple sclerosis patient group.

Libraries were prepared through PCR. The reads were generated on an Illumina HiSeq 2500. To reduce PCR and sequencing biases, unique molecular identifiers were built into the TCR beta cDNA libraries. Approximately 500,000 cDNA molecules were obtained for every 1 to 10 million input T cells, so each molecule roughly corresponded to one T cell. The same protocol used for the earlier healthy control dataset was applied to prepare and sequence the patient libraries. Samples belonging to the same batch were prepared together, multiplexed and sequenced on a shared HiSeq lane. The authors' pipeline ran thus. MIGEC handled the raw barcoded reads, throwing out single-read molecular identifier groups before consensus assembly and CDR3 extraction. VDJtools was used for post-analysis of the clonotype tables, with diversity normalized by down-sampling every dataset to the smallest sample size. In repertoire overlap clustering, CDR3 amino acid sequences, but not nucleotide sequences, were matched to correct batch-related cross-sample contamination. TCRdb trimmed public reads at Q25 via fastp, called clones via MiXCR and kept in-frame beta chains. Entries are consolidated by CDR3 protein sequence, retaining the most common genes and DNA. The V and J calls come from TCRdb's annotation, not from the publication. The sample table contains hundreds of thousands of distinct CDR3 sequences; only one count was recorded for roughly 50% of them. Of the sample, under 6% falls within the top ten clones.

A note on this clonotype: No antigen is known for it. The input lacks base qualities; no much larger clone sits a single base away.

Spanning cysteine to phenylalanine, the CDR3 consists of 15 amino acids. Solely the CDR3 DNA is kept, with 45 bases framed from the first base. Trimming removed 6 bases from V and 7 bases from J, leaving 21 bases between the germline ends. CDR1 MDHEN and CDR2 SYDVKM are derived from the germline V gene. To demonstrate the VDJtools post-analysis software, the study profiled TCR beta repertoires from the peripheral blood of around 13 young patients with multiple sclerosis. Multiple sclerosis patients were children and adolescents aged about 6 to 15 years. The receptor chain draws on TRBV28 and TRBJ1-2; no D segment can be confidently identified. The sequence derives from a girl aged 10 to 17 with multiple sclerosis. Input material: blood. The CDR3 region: CASSNIPQTMSGYTF. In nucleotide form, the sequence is TGTGCCAGCAGCAACATACCTCAGACGATGAGTGGCTACACCTTC.